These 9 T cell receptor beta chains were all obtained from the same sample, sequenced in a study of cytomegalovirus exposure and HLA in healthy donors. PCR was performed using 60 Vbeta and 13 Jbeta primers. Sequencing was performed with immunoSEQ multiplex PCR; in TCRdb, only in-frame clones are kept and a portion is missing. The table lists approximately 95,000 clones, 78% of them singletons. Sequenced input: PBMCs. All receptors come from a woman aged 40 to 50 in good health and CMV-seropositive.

The chain's CDR3 is CATGDRENTGELFF. CDR3 bases: TGTGCCACCGGGGACAGAGAGAACACCGGGGAGCTGTTTTTT. This chain links TRBV7-9 with TRBJ2-2, with TRBD1 matching 7 bases. The CDR3 loop spans 14 amino acids. Germline CDR1 SEHNR, CDR2 FQNEAQ (reference sequence). Trimming removed 10 bases from V and 1 base from J; junction bases left unmatched: 6.

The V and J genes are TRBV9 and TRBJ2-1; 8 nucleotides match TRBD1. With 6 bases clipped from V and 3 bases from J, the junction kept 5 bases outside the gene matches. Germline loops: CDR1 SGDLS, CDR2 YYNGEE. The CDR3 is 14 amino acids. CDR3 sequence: CASNGQGLYNEQFF. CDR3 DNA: TGTGCCAGCAACGGACAGGGACTCTACAATGAGCAGTTCTTC.

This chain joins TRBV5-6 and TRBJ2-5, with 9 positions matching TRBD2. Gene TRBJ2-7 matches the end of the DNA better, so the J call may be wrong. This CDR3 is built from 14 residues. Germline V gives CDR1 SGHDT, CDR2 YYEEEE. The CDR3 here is CASSLGGRAYEQYF. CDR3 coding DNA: TGTGCCAGCAGCTTAGGCGGGAGGGCGTACGAGCAGTACTTC.

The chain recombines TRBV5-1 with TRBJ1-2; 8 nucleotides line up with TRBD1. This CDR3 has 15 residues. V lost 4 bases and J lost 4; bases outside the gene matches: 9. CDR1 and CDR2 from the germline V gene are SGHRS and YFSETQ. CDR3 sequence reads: CASSLSRGLGYGYTF. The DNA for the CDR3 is TGCGCCAGCAGCCTCTCCAGGGGGCTCGGCTATGGCTACACCTTC.

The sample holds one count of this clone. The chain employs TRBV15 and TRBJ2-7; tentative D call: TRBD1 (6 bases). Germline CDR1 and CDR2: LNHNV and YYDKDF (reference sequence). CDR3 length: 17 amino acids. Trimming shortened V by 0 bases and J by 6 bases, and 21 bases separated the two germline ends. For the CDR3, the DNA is TGTGCCACCAGCAGAGATGGGGGTCCACAGGGTTCGCTCGAGCAGTACTTC. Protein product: CATSRDGGPQGSLEQYF. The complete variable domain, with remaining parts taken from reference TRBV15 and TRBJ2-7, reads DAMVIQNPRYQVTQFGKPVTLSCSQTLNHNVMYWYQQKSSQAPKLLFHYYDKDFNNEADTPDNFQSRRPNTSFCFLDIRSPGLGDTAMYLCATSRDGGPQGSLEQYFGPGTRLTVT.

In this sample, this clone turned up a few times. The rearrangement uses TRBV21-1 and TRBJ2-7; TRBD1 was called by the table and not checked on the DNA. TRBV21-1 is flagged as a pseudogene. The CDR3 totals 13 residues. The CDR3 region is CASSKFAVYEQYF. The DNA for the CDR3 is TGTGCCAGCAGCAAATTCGCAGTCTACGAGCAGTACTTC.

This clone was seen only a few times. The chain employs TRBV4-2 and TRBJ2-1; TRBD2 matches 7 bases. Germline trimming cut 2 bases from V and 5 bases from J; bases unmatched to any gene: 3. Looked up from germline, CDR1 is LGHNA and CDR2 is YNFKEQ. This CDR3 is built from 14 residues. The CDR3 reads CASSQTGTNNEQFF. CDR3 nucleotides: TGTGCCAGCAGCCAAACCGGGACTAACAATGAGCAGTTCTTC.

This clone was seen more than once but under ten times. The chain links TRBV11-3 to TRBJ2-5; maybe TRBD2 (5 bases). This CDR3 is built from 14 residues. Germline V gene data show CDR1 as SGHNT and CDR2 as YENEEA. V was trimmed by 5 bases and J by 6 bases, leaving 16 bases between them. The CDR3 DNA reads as TGTGCCAGCAGCCTAACCACTAGTTCAAAGACCCAGTACTTC. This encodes CASSLTTSSKTQYF.

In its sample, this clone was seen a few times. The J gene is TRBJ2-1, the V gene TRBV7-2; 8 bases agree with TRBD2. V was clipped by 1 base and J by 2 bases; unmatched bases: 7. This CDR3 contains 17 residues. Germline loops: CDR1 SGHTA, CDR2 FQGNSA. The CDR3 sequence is CASSLVSGSGTYNEQFF. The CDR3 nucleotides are TGTGCCAGCAGCTTAGTGAGTGGTAGCGGGACCTACAATGAGCAGTTCTTC.